This TCR beta chain derives from a study of blood T cell repertoires in COVID-19. Trimming stripped 2 bases from V and 7 bases from J, with 9 bases between. CDR3 length: 13 residues. In germline, CDR1 is MNHEY, CDR2 SVGEGT. Generated by immunoSEQ multiplex PCR, the TCRdb table keeps only in-frame clones and is missing some. The profile shows approximately 88,000 clones, 75% to 85% of them singletons. This sequence joins TRBV6-2 or TRBV6-3 and TRBJ1-5, with TRBD1 as a possible D gene (6 bases). This receptor was taken from an elderly woman with acute or convalescent COVID-19. Material for sequencing was peripheral blood. The CDR3 loop reads CASSYSRGQPQHF. Written as DNA, the CDR3 is TGTGCCAGCAGTTACAGCAGGGGCCAGCCCCAGCATTTT.